This entry lists 28 T cell receptor beta chains sequenced from one sample in a study of breast tumors, draining lymph nodes, adjacent tissues. TCRdb processed the multiplex PCR reads anew with MiXCR; each CDR3 protein has one entry. Of about 230,000 distinct CDR3 sequences listed, 32% are singletons. Samples came from axillary lymph nodes draining the breast cancer. The sequenced material came from axillary lymph node tissue. Source of these receptors: a female donor with breast cancer. Some clones in this sample may be carry-over from other donors' samples.

This clonotype has ten or more counts. V is TRBV5-4 and J is TRBJ2-5, with D possibly TRBD1 on 6 matching bases. The ends were cut back, 0 bases at V and 2 bases at J, with 8 bases in the middle. CDR3 length equals 14 residues. Per germline, CDR1 SGHNT and CDR2 YYREEE (reference sequence). Here the CDR3 DNA reads TGTGCCAGCAGCTTGGCAGGGGTACAAGAGACCCAGTACTTC. Encoded protein: CASSLAGVQETQYF.

In this sample, this clonotype turned up many times. The J gene is TRBJ1-4, the V gene TRBV7-9; 7 bases match TRBD1. This CDR3 is 15 amino acids long. The germline V gene encodes CDR1 SEHNR and CDR2 FQNEAQ (reference sequence). V shed 4 bases and J 8 bases; nucleotides not matched to a gene: 10. CDR3 protein: CASSSRQGRSEKLFF. CDR3 sequence (DNA): TGTGCCAGCAGCTCAAGACAGGGACGATCAGAAAAACTGTTTTTT.

This clonotype was counted at least ten times. The chain couples TRBV2 to TRBJ1-1; D gene uncertain. The V end lost 0 bases, the J end lost 1 base, and 9 bases lay between the germline ends. Germline values: CDR1 SNHLY, CDR2 FYNNEI. This CDR3 has 15 amino acids. In nucleotides, the CDR3 is TGTGCCAGCAGTGAAGCGCCGGCGTCGAACACTGAAGCTTTCTTT. Translated: CASSEAPASNTEAFF. The full variable domain, rest sourced from reference TRBV2 and TRBJ1-1, is EPEVTQTPSHQVTQMGQEVILRCVPISNHLYFYWYRQILGQKVEFLVSFYNNEISEKSEIFDDQFSVERPDGSNFTLKIRSTKLEDSAMYFCASSEAPASNTEAFFGQGTRLTVV.

Many counts were recorded for this clonotype. The chain links TRBV7-2 to TRBJ2-5, with TRBD2 identical over 8 bases. Germline lookup yields CDR1 SGHTA and CDR2 FQGNSA. The CDR3 contains 14 residues. V lost 2 bases, J lost 5 bases, and 4 bases stayed unmatched. In DNA, the CDR3 is TGTGCCAGCAGCTTACAGGGCGGGAGGGAGACCCAGTACTTC. Amino acid sequence: CASSLQGGRETQYF.

This clonotype was seen repeatedly, ten times or more. The chain uses TRBV18 and TRBJ2-7, with 15 nucleotides matching TRBD2. The V gene end was trimmed by 8 bases and the J gene end by 4 bases; junction bases not matched to a gene: 6. Germline CDR1 KGHSH, CDR2 LQKENI. The length of the CDR3 is 15 residues. CDR3 DNA sequence: TGTGCCAGCCCTCAAGGGACTAGCGGGAGGTACGAGCAGTACTTC. It is translated as CASPQGTSGRYEQYF.

For this clonotype: This may stem from a read error, because a much larger clone lies one nucleotide away. The rearrangement uses TRBV29-1 and TRBJ2-1, with D uncertain. The CDR3 has 13 residues. Germline V CDR1 and CDR2: SQVTM, ANQGSEA. The CDR3 DNA reads TGCTGCCTGGCCCGAAGCTCCTACAATGAGCAGTTCTTC. It encodes CCLARSSYNEQFF.

As regards this clonotype: Since a much larger clone is just one base distant, this may be a read error. V usage is TRBV20-1 and J usage is TRBJ2-1; the D gene is possibly TRBD2 (6 bases). Germline loops: CDR1 DFQATT, CDR2 SNEGSKA (reference sequence). The CDR3 sequence is 13 residues long. This CDR3 reads CSAGGKFRNAQFF. DNA of the CDR3: TGCAGTGCCGGCGGGAAATTCCGCAATGCGCAGTTCTTC.

The table lists this clonotype with many counts. The V and J genes are TRBV11-2 and TRBJ2-3, with 10 bases that match TRBD2. Germline CDR1 and CDR2: SGHAT and FQNNGV. V was pared by 0 bases and J by 3 bases, with 9 bases of the junction left unmatched. The CDR3 totals 18 residues. The CDR3 loop is CASSLEYRGTSVTDTQYF. The CDR3 DNA follows: TGTGCCAGCAGCTTAGAGTATCGTGGGACTAGCGTTACAGATACGCAGTATTTT.

CDR3 sequence: CASRGQGMDNQPQHF. The CDR3, as DNA: TGTGCCAGCAGGGGACAGGGGATGGACAATCAGCCCCAGCATTTT. The chain carries TRBV9 and TRBJ1-5; 10 bases map to TRBD1. The CDR3 extends over 15 amino acids. Germline lookup yields CDR1 SGDLS and CDR2 YYNGEE. Trimming removed 5 bases from V and 3 bases from J; junction bases left unmatched: 5.

CDR3 loop: CATWGTSGFPSNTGELFF. CDR3 nucleotides: TGTGCCACCTGGGGGACTAGCGGGTTTCCCTCGAACACCGGGGAGCTGTTTTTT. J is TRBJ2-2 and V is TRBV6-4; 12 nucleotides line up with TRBD2. CDR3 length equals 18 residues. V trimming: 10 bases; J trimming: 0 bases; junction bases outside the gene matches: 12. The germline V gene encodes CDR1 MRHNA and CDR2 SNTAGT.

This clonotype was observed at least ten times. The chain couples TRBV25-1 to TRBJ2-3, with TRBD1 as a possible D gene (5 bases). Trimming shortened V by 4 bases and J by 5 bases, and 10 bases separated the two germline ends. Germline-derived CDR1 and CDR2 are MGHDK and SYGVNS. The CDR3 is 13 residues long. The CDR3 DNA reads as TGTGCCAGCAGTGGGGCAGGGCGAGATACGCAGTATTTT. Amino acids: CASSGAGRDTQYF.

For this clonotype: No conserved phenylalanine or tryptophan ends this CDR3, so it is likely a read error. It is unclear where the CDR3 begins or ends on the DNA, so no DNA is shown, and the CDR3 is as TCRdb lists it. J is TRBJ2-6 and V is TRBV2. The CDR3 has 10 amino acids, counting both end residues. Per the germline V gene, CDR1 is SNHLY and CDR2 is FYNNEI. The CDR3 sequence: CASSDESGTS.

This clonotype has at least ten counts. V gene TRBV30 combines with J gene TRBJ2-3; the match to TRBD1 covers 7 bases. V gave up 2 bases and J gave up 4 bases; unmatched junction bases: 3. Germline V lookup: CDR1 GTSNPN, CDR2 SVGIG (reference sequence). This CDR3 region has 13 residues. In DNA, the CDR3 is TGTGCCTGGAGTCCCGGACAGGCAGATACGCAGTATTTT. The encoded protein is CAWSPGQADTQYF. The full variable domain, with the rest looked up from reference TRBV30 and TRBJ2-3, is SQTIHQWPATLVQPVGSPLSLECTVEGTSNPNLYWYRQAAGRGLQLLFYSVGIGQISSEVPQNLSASRPQDRQFILSSKKLLLSDSGFYLCAWSPGQADTQYFGPGTRLTVL.

The chain is built from TRBV12-3 or TRBV12-4 and TRBJ1-2, with 7 positions matching TRBD1. This CDR3 has 16 residues. The ends lost 5 bases at V and 3 bases at J; junction bases unmatched: 12. The DNA for the CDR3 is TGTGCCAGCAGTCCGAGATGGGACAGCGGACACTATGGCTACACCTTC. It codes for CASSPRWDSGHYGYTF.

Ten or more counts support this clonotype. V usage is TRBV20-1 and J usage is TRBJ2-3; D remains ambiguous. V lost 7 bases and J 7 bases, leaving 12 bases between the germline ends. Germline V gives CDR1 DFQATT, CDR2 SNEGSKA (reference sequence). The CDR3 is 11 amino acids. As DNA, the CDR3 is TGCAGTGTTGAGATTGGGAATACGCAGTATTTT. As protein: CSVEIGNTQYF.

This clonotype came up many times. This may come from a read error, since a much larger clone is one base off. The chain carries TRBV20-1 and TRBJ2-5; no clear D gene. Trimming pared 3 bases from V and 7 bases from J, leaving 18 bases between. Germline assignment: CDR1 DFQATT and CDR2 SNEGSKA (reference sequence). CDR3 length equals 14 residues. Here the CDR3 reads CSARTPGLRATQYF. The CDR3 bases are TGCAGTGCTAGGACGCCCGGGTTACGAGCGACCCAGTACTTC.

The rearrangement joins TRBV7-3 to TRBJ2-1; TRBD2 aligns across 7 bases. V dropped 5 bases and J dropped 6; count of bases not matched to a gene: 19. The length of the CDR3 is 18 residues. Per the germline V gene, CDR1 is SGHTA and CDR2 is FQGTGA. DNA of the CDR3: TGTGCCAGCAGCCTGAGCCTAGCTATGGGGGAGGGCCGCAATGAGCAGTTCTTC. It specifies CASSLSLAMGEGRNEQFF.

This clonotype was observed many times. The V and J genes are TRBV7-3 and TRBJ2-1; the match to TRBD2 covers 12 bases. There are 15 residues in the CDR3. V lost 6 bases and J lost 2; bases outside the gene matches: 2. From germline, CDR1 is SGHTA and CDR2 FQGTGA. The CDR3 sequence: CASSSSGRAYNEQFF. CDR3 nucleotides: TGTGCCAGCAGTTCTAGCGGGAGGGCCTACAATGAGCAGTTCTTC.

Worth noting for this clonotype: One junction end disagrees with the germline gene, perhaps due to a read error. The chain joins TRBV6-2 or TRBV6-3 to TRBJ2-7; no clear D gene. The germline gives CDR1 MNHEY, CDR2 SVGEGT. The length of the CDR3 is 16 residues. The CDR3 coding sequence is TGTGCCAGCAGTCACTCGTTTGCCGCCGGAGACTACGAGCAGTACTTC. As protein: CASSHSFAAGDYEQYF.

Turning to this clonotype: The conserved final phenylalanine or tryptophan is absent from the CDR3, which likely points to a read error. The DNA is omitted, as the CDR3 cannot be located on it reliably, and the CDR3 follows TCRdb's listing. V is TRBV20-1 and J is TRBJ2-5; the table names TRBD2, a call not compared with the DNA. The germline V gene has CDR1 DFQATT and CDR2 SNEGSKA (reference sequence). Inclusive of both ends, the CDR3 amounts to 8 amino acids. CDR3 amino acids: CSARDPAG.

The J gene is TRBJ1-5, the V gene TRBV2; 7 bases map to TRBD1. CDR3 length: 15 residues. Per germline, CDR1 SNHLY and CDR2 FYNNEI. V shed 5 bases, J shed 7 bases, and the junction held 11 bases outside the gene matches. The DNA for the CDR3 is TGTGCCAGCAGTCCTCAGACAGGGTTGTTCCAGCCCCAGCATTTT. Amino acids: CASSPQTGLFQPQHF.

This clonotype has ten or more counts. This chain uses TRBV19 with TRBJ1-5, with TRBD1 matching 9 bases. Germline-derived CDR1 and CDR2 are LNHDA and SQIVND (reference sequence). This CDR3 has 15 residues. V lost 4 bases, J lost 0 bases, and 1 base stayed unmatched. Written as DNA, the CDR3 is TGTGCCAGTAGTAGGGACAGGGATAGCAATCAGCCCCAGCATTTT. As protein: CASSRDRDSNQPQHF.

This clonotype has only one observation. This sequence may be a read error, since a much larger clone differs from it by one base. This CDR3 fails to terminate in the conserved phenylalanine or tryptophan, so it likely reflects a read error. CDR3 DNA: TGTGCCAGCAGCTCCCCCTGGGCCCCCAATGAGCAGTTCCTC. Translated, it gives CASSSPWAPNEQFL. This chain joins TRBV5-5 and TRBJ2-1; D uncertain. CDR3 length: 14 amino acids. CDR1 is SGHKS, CDR2 YYEKEE, per germline (reference sequence). Trimming took 3 bases from V and 6 from J, leaving 13 bases between them.

About this clonotype: Without the conserved terminal phenylalanine or tryptophan, this CDR3 likely stems from a read error. This sequence joins TRBV14 and TRBJ2-1, with D possibly matching TRBD2 (5 bases). In germline, CDR1 is SGHDN, CDR2 FVKESK. Trimming took 3 bases from V and 6 from J, leaving 18 bases between them. CDR3 length equals 16 residues. Here the CDR3 DNA reads TGTGCCAGCAGCCACTTAGCGAGAGGGCTAGGCAATGAGCAGTTCTCC. As protein: CASSHLARGLGNEQFS.

The table lists this clonotype with many counts. This sequence joins TRBV5-1 and TRBJ1-3; tentative D call: TRBD1 (5 bases). The CDR3 sequence is 14 residues long. Germline V gene sequence: CDR1 SGHRS, CDR2 YFSETQ. V was pared by 4 bases and J by 0 bases, with 8 bases between. CDR3 amino acids: CASSQRGSGNTIYF. The CDR3 DNA reads TGCGCCAGCAGCCAGAGGGGCTCTGGAAACACCATATATTTT.

This chain connects TRBV20-1 to TRBJ1-4; 7 nucleotides agree with TRBD1. Germline CDR1 DFQATT, CDR2 SNEGSKA (reference sequence). J gave up 7 bases and V 4 bases, and 6 bases lay outside the gene matches. The CDR3 runs to 13 residues. The CDR3 reads CSATPGGGEKLFF. DNA for the CDR3: TGCAGTGCTACGCCAGGGGGGGGTGAAAAACTGTTTTTT.

Many counts were recorded for this clonotype. This chain's CDR3 is CASSLGAGGLENIQYF. Here the CDR3 DNA reads TGCGCCAGCAGCTTGGGGGCGGGAGGGCTAGAAAACATTCAGTACTTC. J is TRBJ2-4 and V is TRBV5-1, with 9 nucleotides matching TRBD2. The V gene's germline CDR1 is SGHRS and CDR2 YFSETQ. The CDR3 extends over 16 amino acids. V was pared by 0 bases and J by 5 bases, with 6 bases of the junction left unmatched.

This clonotype occurred many times. This chain links TRBV20-1 with TRBJ2-7; D tentatively reads TRBD1 or TRBD2 (6 bases each). The V gene's germline CDR1 is DFQATT and CDR2 SNEGSKA (reference sequence). V dropped 6 bases and J dropped 6 bases, with 24 bases sitting between them. The CDR3 has 15 residues. CDR3 bases: TGCAGTGCGCGACCCACCGGGGGCCAGACGGGCGAGCAGTACTTC. Its translation: CSARPTGGQTGEQYF.